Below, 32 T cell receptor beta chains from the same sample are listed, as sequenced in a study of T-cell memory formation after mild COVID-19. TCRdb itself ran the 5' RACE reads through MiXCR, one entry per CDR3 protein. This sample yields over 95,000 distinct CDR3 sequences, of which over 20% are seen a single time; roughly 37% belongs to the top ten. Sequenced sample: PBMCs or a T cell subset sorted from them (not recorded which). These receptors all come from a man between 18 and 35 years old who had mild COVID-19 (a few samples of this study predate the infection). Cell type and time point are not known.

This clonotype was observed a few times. The CDR3 region is CASLDWAGQPQHF. CDR3 nucleotide sequence: TGTGCCAGTCTTGACTGGGCAGGTCAGCCCCAGCATTTT. The chain employs TRBV12-3 or TRBV12-4 and TRBJ1-5, with no clear D. V gave up 9 bases and J gave up 6 bases, with 15 bases separating them. This CDR3 comprises 13 residues.

The CDR3 protein is CASSLRGGRGNEQFF. In DNA, the CDR3 is TGTGCCAGCAGCTTAAGGGGGGGCCGAGGTAATGAGCAGTTCTTC. V gene TRBV7-6 combines with J gene TRBJ2-1, with D possibly TRBD2 on 7 matching bases. CDR1 is SGHVS and CDR2 is FNYEAQ in the germline V gene. The CDR3 has 15 residues. Trimming took off 2 bases at V and 7 bases at J, with 15 bases between the two ends.

CDR3 in amino acids: CASSEYRGGNTEAFF. CDR3 in DNA: TGTGCCAGCAGTGAGTACAGGGGCGGGAACACTGAAGCTTTCTTT. The J gene is TRBJ1-1, the V gene TRBV28; 7 bases line up with TRBD1. The CDR3 runs to 15 residues. CDR1 is MDHEN and CDR2 is SYDVKM in the germline V gene. V lost 5 bases and J lost 1; bases outside the gene matches: 7.

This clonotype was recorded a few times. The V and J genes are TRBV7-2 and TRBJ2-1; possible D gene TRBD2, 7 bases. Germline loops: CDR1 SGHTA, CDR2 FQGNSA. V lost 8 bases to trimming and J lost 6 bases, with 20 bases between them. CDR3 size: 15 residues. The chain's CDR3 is CASLLGGRPRNEQFF. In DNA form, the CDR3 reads TGTGCCAGCCTCTTGGGGGGGCGCCCCCGCAATGAGCAGTTCTTC. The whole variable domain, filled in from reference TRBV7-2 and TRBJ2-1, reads GAGVSQSPSNKVTEKGKDVELRCDPISGHTALYWYRQSLGQGLEFLIYFQGNSAPDKSGLPSDRFSAERTGGSVSTLTIQRTQQEDSAVYLCASLLGGRPRNEQFFGPGTRLTVL.

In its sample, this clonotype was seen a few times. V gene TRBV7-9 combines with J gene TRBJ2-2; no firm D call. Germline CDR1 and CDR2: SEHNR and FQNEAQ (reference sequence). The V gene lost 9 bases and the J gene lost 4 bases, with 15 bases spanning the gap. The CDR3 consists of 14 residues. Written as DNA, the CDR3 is TGTGCCAGTGCACCAGGATGGCCCACCGGGGAGCTGTTTTTT. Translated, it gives CASAPGWPTGELFF. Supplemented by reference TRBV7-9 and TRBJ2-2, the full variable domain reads DTGVSQNPRHKITKRGQNVTFRCDPISEHNRLYWYRQTLGQGPEFLTYFQNEAQLEKSRLLSDRFSAERPKGSFSTLEIQRTEQGDSAMYLCASAPGWPTGELFFGEGSRLTVL.

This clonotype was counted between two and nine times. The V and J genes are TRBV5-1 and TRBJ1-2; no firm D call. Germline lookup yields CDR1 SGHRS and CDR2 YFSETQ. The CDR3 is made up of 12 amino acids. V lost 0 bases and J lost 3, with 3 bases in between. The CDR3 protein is CASSLGYYGYTF. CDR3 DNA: TGCGCCAGCAGCTTGGGCTACTATGGCTACACCTTC. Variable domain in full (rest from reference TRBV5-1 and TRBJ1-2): KAGVTQTPRYLIKTRGQQVTLSCSPISGHRSVSWYQQTPGQGLQFLFEYFSETQRNKGNFPGRFSGRQFSNSRSEMNVSTLELGDSALYLCASSLGYYGYTFGSGTRLTVV.

The CDR3 is CASSLVSDREYGYTF. In nucleotides, the CDR3 is TGTGCCAGCAGCTTAGTTAGCGACAGGGAATATGGCTACACCTTC. This chain joins TRBV7-9 and TRBJ1-2, with 7 bases identical to TRBD1. The V gene end was trimmed by 1 base and the J gene end by 5 bases; junction bases not matched to a gene: 7. Germline-derived CDR1 and CDR2 are SEHNR and FQNEAQ (reference sequence). CDR3 length equals 15 residues.

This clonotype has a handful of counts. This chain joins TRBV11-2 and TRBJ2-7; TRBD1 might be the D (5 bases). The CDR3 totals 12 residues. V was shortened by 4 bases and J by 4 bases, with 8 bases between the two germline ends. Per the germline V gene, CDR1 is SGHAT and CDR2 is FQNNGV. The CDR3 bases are TGTGCCAGCAGCTCCCAGGGTTACGAGCAGTACGTC. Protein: CASSSQGYEQYV.

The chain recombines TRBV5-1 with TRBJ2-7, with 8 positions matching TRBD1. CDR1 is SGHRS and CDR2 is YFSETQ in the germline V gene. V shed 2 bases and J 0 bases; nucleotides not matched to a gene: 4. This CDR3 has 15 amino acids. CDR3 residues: CASSFGQGVSYEQYV. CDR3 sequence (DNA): TGCGCCAGCAGCTTCGGACAGGGCGTCTCCTACGAGCAGTACGTC.

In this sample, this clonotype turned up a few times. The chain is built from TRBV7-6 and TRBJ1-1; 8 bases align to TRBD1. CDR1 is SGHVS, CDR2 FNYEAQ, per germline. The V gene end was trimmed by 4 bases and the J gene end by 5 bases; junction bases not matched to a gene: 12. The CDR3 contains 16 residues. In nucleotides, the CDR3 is TGTGCCAGCAGCTCTCGACAGGGGCCTTCAGGGACTGAAGCTTTCTTT. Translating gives CASSSRQGPSGTEAFF.

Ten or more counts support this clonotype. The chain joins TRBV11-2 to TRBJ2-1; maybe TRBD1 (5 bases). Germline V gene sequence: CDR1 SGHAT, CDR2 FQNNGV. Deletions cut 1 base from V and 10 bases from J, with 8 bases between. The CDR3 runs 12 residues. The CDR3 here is CASSLGPGEQFF. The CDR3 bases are TGTGCCAGCAGCTTAGGTCCAGGGGAGCAGTTCTTC.

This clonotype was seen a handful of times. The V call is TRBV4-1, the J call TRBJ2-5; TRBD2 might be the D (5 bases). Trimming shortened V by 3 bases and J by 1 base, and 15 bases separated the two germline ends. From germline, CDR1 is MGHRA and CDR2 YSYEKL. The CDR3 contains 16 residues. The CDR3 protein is CASSHIPPGSQETQYF. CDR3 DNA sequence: TGCGCCAGCAGCCATATCCCCCCGGGGAGCCAAGAGACCCAGTACTTC.

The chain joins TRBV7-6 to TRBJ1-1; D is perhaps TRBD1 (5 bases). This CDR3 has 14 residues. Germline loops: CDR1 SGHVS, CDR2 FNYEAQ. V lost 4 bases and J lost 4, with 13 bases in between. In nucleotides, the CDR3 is TGTGCCAGCAGCTCGACAGATATCAGCACTGAAGCTTTCTTT. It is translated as CASSSTDISTEAFF.

CDR3 sequence: CSATSGLQGANYYGYTF. The CDR3 DNA sequence: TGCAGCGCTACGTCGGGACTTCAGGGGGCCAACTACTATGGCTACACCTTC. The V and J genes are TRBV29-1 and TRBJ1-2; 8 bases are shared with TRBD1. Germline values: CDR1 SQVTM, CDR2 ANQGSEA. CDR3 size: 17 residues. The trim removed 7 bases at V and 3 bases at J, leaving 19 bases unmatched.

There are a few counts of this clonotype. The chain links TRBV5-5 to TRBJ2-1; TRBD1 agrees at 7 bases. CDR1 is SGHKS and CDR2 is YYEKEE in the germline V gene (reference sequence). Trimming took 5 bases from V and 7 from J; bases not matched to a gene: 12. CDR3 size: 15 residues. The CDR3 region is CASSSSPRQGNEQFF. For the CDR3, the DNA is TGTGCCAGCAGTTCCTCACCGCGACAGGGTAATGAGCAGTTCTTC.

CDR3 loop: CASSIVSGGINEQFF. Written as DNA, the CDR3 is TGTGCCAGTAGTATAGTGAGCGGGGGGATCAATGAGCAGTTCTTC. V usage is TRBV19 and J usage is TRBJ2-1; 9 positions agree with TRBD2. The CDR3 runs 15 residues. CDR1 and CDR2 from the germline V gene are LNHDA and SQIVND (reference sequence). V lost 1 base to trimming and J lost 6 bases; unmatched junction nucleotides: 4.

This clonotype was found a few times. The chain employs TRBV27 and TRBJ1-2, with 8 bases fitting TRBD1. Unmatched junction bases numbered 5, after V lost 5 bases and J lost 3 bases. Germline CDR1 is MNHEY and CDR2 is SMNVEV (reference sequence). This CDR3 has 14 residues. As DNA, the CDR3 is TGTGCCAGCAGTCCCGGGACAGGATACTATGGCTACACCTTC. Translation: CASSPGTGYYGYTF.

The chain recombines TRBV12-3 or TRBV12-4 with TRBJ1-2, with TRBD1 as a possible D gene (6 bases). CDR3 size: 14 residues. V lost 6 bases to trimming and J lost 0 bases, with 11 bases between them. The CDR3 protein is CASRTGQTNYGYTF. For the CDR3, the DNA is TGTGCCAGCAGAACCGGACAGACTAACTATGGCTACACCTTC.

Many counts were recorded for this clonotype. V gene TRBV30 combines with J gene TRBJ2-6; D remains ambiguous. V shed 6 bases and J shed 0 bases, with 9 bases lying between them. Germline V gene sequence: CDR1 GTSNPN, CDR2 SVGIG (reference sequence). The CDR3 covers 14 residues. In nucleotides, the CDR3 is TGTGCCTGCCAGAAAGACTCTGGGGCCAACGTCCTGACTTTC. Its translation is CACQKDSGANVLTF.

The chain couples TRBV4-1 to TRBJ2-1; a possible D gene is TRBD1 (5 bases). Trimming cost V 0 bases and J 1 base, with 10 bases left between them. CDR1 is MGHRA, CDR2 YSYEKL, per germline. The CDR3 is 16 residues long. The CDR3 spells CASSQDGAASYNEQFF. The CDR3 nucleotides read TGCGCCAGCAGCCAAGATGGGGCTGCGTCCTACAATGAGCAGTTCTTC.

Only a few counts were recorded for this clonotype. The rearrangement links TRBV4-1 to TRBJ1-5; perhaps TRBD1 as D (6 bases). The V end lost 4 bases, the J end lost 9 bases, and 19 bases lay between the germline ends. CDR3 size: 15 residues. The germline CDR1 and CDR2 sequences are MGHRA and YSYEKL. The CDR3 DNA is TGCGCCAGCAGCCCCGATGGGCAGGGGAGCGGGCCCCAGCATTTT. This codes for CASSPDGQGSGPQHF.

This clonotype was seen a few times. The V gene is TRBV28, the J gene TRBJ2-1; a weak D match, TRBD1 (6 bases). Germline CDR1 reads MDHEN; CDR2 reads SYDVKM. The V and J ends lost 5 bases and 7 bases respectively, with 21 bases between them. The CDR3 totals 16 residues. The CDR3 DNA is TGTGCCAGCAGTCCCGGCGGCCAGGGGTTAACGAATGAGCAGTTCTTC. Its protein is CASSPGGQGLTNEQFF.

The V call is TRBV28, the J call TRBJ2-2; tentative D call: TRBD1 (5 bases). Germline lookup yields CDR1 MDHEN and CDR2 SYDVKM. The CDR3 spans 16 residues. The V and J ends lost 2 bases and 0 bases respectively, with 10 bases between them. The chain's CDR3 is CASSLRTPANTGELFF. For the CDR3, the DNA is TGTGCCAGCAGTTTAAGGACACCCGCGAACACCGGGGAGCTGTTTTTT.

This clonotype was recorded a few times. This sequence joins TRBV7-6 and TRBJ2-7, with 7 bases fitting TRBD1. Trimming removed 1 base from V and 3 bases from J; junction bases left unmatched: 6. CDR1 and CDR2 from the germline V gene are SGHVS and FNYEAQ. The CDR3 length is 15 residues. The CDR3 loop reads CASSLEAGTVYEQYV. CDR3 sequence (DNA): TGTGCCAGCAGCTTAGAGGCCGGGACAGTCTACGAGCAGTACGTC.

CDR3 sequence reads: CASSQTTTSSKETQYF. The CDR3 DNA reads as TGCGCCAGCAGCCAAACAACGACTAGTTCAAAGGAGACCCAGTACTTC. The chain recombines TRBV4-3 with TRBJ2-5; weak D call: TRBD2 (6 bases). CDR1 is LGHNA and CDR2 is YSLEER in the germline V gene. This CDR3 is 16 amino acids long. The V and J ends lost 2 bases and 5 bases respectively, with 18 bases between them.

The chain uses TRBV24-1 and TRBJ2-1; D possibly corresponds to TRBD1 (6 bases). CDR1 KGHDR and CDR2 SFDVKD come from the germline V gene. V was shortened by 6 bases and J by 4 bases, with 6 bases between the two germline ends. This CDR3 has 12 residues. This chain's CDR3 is CATSTGYNEQFF. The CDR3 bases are TGTGCCACCAGTACAGGGTACAATGAGCAGTTCTTC.

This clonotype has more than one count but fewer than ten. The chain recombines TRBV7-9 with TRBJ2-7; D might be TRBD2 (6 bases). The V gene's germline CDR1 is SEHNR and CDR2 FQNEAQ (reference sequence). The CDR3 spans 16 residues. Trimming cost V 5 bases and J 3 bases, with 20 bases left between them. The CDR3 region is CASSPESGGVYYEQYV. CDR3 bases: TGTGCCAGCAGCCCTGAGTCGGGCGGGGTGTACTACGAGCAGTACGTC.

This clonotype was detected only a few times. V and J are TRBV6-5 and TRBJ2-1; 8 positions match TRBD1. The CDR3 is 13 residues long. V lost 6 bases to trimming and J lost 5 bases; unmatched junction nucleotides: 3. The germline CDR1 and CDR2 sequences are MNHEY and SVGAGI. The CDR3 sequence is CASSTDRDNEQFF. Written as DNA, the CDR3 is TGTGCCAGCAGCACGGACAGGGACAATGAGCAGTTCTTC.

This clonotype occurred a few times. CDR3 residues: CASSGLGGIDREYGYTF. CDR3 DNA sequence: TGCGCCAGCAGCGGCCTGGGTGGGATCGACAGGGAATATGGCTACACCTTC. The V and J genes are TRBV5-1 and TRBJ1-2; 7 positions match TRBD1. This CDR3 has 17 amino acids. V lost 4 bases, J lost 5 bases, and 17 bases stayed unmatched. Germline assignment: CDR1 SGHRS and CDR2 YFSETQ.

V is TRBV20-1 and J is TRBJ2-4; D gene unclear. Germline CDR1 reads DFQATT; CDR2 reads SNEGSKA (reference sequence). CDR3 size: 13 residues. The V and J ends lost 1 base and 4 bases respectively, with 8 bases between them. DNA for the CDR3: TGCAGTGCTAGAGCTAGGAATAAAAACATTCAGTACTTC. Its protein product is CSARARNKNIQYF.

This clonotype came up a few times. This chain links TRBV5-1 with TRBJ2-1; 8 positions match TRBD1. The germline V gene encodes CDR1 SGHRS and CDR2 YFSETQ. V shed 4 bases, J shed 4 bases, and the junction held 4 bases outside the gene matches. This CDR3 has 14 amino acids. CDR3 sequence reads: CASSHGQGYNEQFF. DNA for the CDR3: TGCGCCAGCAGCCACGGACAGGGATACAATGAGCAGTTCTTC.

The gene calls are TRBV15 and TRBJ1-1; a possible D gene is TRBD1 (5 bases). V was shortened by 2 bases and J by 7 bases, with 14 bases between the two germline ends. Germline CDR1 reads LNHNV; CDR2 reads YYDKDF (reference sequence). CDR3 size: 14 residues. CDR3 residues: CATSRTDSTDEAFF. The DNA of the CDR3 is TGTGCCACCAGCAGAACCGACAGTACAGATGAAGCTTTCTTT.